These T cell receptor beta chains were read from a single sample in a study of long-term antiretroviral therapy in people with HIV. Profiling relied on immunoSEQ multiplex PCR, and the TCRdb table lists in-frame clones only, not all of them. Of some 20,000 clones in the sample, around 87% were seen once. The source material was unsorted PBMCs, sampled 4.2 years after starting antiretroviral therapy. Receptors originate from a man in his forties or fifties with HIV. The CDR3 runs from the conserved cysteine through the conserved F or W. A D gene is named only where the DNA matches it firmly. For some rows the clone size is stated as once, few or many, or as a class when expanded; others skip it.

TRBV4-3	TRBD1	NA	TRBJ2-2	CASSSDLYTGANTGELFF	TGCGCCAGCAGCAGTGACTTATATACAGGGGCGAACACCGGGGAGCTGTTTTTT
TRBV5-1	TRBD1	NA	TRBJ2-4	CASSTGDIQYF	TGCGCCAGCAGTACAGGGGACATTCAGTACTTC
TRBV18	TRBD1	NA	TRBJ1-2	CASSPPGTGDYGYTF	TGTGCCAGCTCACCACCGGGGACAGGGGACTATGGCTACACCTTC
TRBV5-5	NA	NA	TRBJ2-3	CASSLPDGTDTQYF	TGTGCCAGCAGCCTTCCCGACGGCACAGATACGCAGTATTTT
TRBV7-2	NA	NA	TRBJ2-3	CASSPRSGGTDTQYF	TGTGCCAGCAGCCCTCGGTCGGGGGGCACAGATACGCAGTATTTT
TRBV4-1	TRBD2	NA	TRBJ2-3	CASSLLAGGSTDTQYF	TGCGCCAGCAGCCTCTTAGCGGGGGGCAGCACAGATACGCAGTATTTT
TRBV20-1	NA	NA	TRBJ2-7	CSAGQYEQYF	TGCAGTGCTGGACAGTACGAGCAGTACTTC
TRBV27	NA	NA	TRBJ2-1	CASSPTRGDGNEQFF	TGTGCCAGCAGTCCAACTAGGGGGGACGGGAATGAGCAGTTCTTC
TRBV20-1	TRBD1	NA	TRBJ2-7	CSARTGEEYF	TGCAGTGCTAGGACAGGGGAGGAGTACTTC
TRBV19	NA	few	TRBJ1-5	CASSTDGDSNQPQHF	TGTGCCAGTAGTACCGACGGAGACAGCAATCAGCCCCAGCATTTT
TRBV11-2	TRBD1	NA	TRBJ2-7	CASTGQGAGEQYF	TGTGCCAGCACCGGGCAGGGGGCGGGTGAGCAGTACTTC
TRBV6-6	NA	NA	TRBJ1-5	CASSLPGTGQPQHF	TGTGCCAGCAGTCTTCCGGGCACGGGTCAGCCCCAGCATTTT
TRBV25-1	TRBD1	NA	TRBJ1-1	CASSEWIHRTGKTEAFF	TGTGCCAGCAGTGAATGGATCCACCGGACAGGGAAGACTGAAGCTTTCTTT
TRBV30	TRBD1	few	TRBJ1-1	CAWAGGLNTEAFF	TGTGCCTGGGCAGGGGGACTGAACACTGAAGCTTTCTTT
TRBV28	NA	NA	TRBJ1-6	CASRGDYLHF	TGTGCCAGCAGGGGCGACTACCTCCACTTT
TRBV30	NA	NA	TRBJ1-6	CAWTTEDFYNSPLHF	TGTGCCTGGACAACCGAAGACTTCTATAATTCACCCCTCCACTTT
TRBV4-1	NA	NA	TRBJ2-2	CASSQGPVNTGELFF	TGCGCCAGCAGCCAAGGCCCCGTTAACACCGGGGAGCTGTTTTTT
TRBV5-1	NA	NA	TRBJ1-1	CASSTRVDEAFF	TGCGCCAGCAGCACCAGGGTGGATGAAGCTTTCTTT
TRBV29-1	TRBD1	NA	TRBJ2-1	CSGDRSSYNEQFF	TGCAGCGGGGACAGGAGCTCCTACAATGAGCAGTTCTTC
TRBV19	TRBD2	NA	TRBJ2-2	CASSTGTSGFGGTGELFF	TGTGCCAGTAGTACCGGGACTAGCGGTTTTGGGGGCACCGGGGAGCTGTTTTTT
TRBV7-7	NA	NA	TRBJ2-5	CASSFDATLQETQYF	TGTGCCAGCAGCTTTGACGCTACCCTACAAGAGACCCAGTACTTC
TRBV14	NA	NA	TRBJ1-3	CASRRDGYSGNTIYF	TGTGCCAGCAGAAGGGACGGGTACTCTGGAAACACCATATATTTT
TRBV5-1	NA	NA	TRBJ2-7	CASRRVLDSSYEQYF	TGCGCCAGCAGACGGGTTTTGGACAGTTCCTACGAGCAGTACTTC
TRBV6-1	NA	NA	TRBJ1-5	CASSEARREQPQHF	TGTGCCAGCAGTGAAGCGCGTAGGGAACAGCCCCAGCATTTT
TRBV7-8	NA	NA	TRBJ1-1	CASSLVGLAEAFF	TGTGCCAGCAGCTTAGTCGGGCTGGCTGAAGCTTTCTTT
TRBV29-1	NA	NA	TRBJ1-5	CSVEDAITRESNQPQHF	TGCAGCGTTGAAGACGCGATAACACGGGAGAGCAATCAGCCCCAGCATTTT
TRBV19	NA	NA	TRBJ2-7	CASSRFGQVHEQYF	TGTGCCAGTAGTCGCTTTGGGCAGGTCCACGAGCAGTACTTC
TRBV29-1	NA	NA	TRBJ1-1	CSVSPRAGNTEAFF	TGCAGCGTTTCTCCCCGGGCAGGGAACACTGAAGCTTTCTTT
TRBV5-1	NA	NA	TRBJ2-2	CASSAYSTGELFF	TGCGCCAGCAGCGCCTATAGCACCGGGGAGCTGTTTTTT
TRBV30	NA	NA	TRBJ1-1	CAWSYREGTEAFF	TGTGCCTGGAGTTACAGGGAGGGCACTGAAGCTTTCTTT
TRBV29-1	NA	NA	TRBJ2-2	CSVDWGLGNTGELFF	TGCAGCGTTGATTGGGGGCTGGGGAACACCGGGGAGCTGTTTTTT
TRBV12-1	NA	once	TRBJ2-6	CASSFRCREFDSGANVLTF	TGTGCCAGCAGCTTTCGCTGCAGGGAATTTGACTCTGGGGCCAACGTCCTGACTTTC
TRBV18	NA	NA	TRBJ1-6	CASSRDSLNSPLHF	TGTGCCAGCTCCCGGGACTCCTTGAATTCACCCCTCCACTTT
TRBV2	TRBD1	NA	TRBJ2-7	CASSGPGQAYEQYF	TGTGCCAGCAGTGGGCCGGGACAGGCCTACGAGCAGTACTTC
TRBV5-4	NA	NA	TRBJ2-3	CASSLGGLPDTQYF	TGTGCCAGCAGCTTGGGCGGTCTCCCAGATACGCAGTATTTT
TRBV7-8	NA	NA	TRBJ1-2	CASSPDSNYGYTF	TGTGCCAGCAGCCCCGATTCGAACTATGGCTACACCTTC
TRBV9	TRBD1	once	TRBJ1-1	CASSVLGTGGTEAFF	TGTGCCAGCAGCGTACTGGGGACAGGCGGCACTGAAGCTTTCTTT
TRBV18	NA	NA	TRBJ1-4	CASSPNRDTSEKLFF	TGTGCCAGCTCACCCAATCGGGACACGTCTGAAAAACTGTTTTTT
TRBV19	NA	NA	TRBJ1-3	CASSIDGSGNTIYF	TGTGCCAGTAGTATAGACGGGTCTGGAAACACCATATATTTT
TRBV19	NA	NA	TRBJ1-2	CASEAGYGYTF	TGTGCCAGCGAGGCTGGCTATGGCTACACCTTC
TRBV1	NA	NA	TRBJ2-7	CTKPPPVSSYEQYF	TGCACGAAGCCCCCGCCGGTGAGCTCCTACGAGCAGTACTTC